This is a list of T cell receptor beta chains from one sample in a study of CD8+ T cells in alopecia areata. Here immunoSEQ multiplex PCR was the method, and the copy in TCRdb shows in-frame clones only, minus some. This repertoire shows 90,000 to 120,000 clones, approximately 60% found once; its top ten account for 20% to 25%. Sequenced: CD8+ T cells sorted from blood. The receptors were gathered from a human donor in good health. Each CDR3 is given with its conserved first and last residue. Fields, in order: CDR3 length, V gene, CDR3 protein.

>12|TRBV13
CASSTGLDGYTF
>16|TRBV29-1
CSVVGTGPLASYEQYF
>15|TRBV4-3
CASSQAHSRSYEQYF
>15|TRBV6-1
CASSTPGQGTDTQYF
>13|TRBV5-6
CASSFGQSNLYTF
>14|TRBV27
CASSLGTGYNEQFF
>13|TRBV4-2
CASSQEDSEEQFF
>14|TRBV27
CASSFTGGEYEQYF
>15|TRBV4-2
CASSQVMTGYNEQFF
>16|TRBV15
CATSRGGTGRQETQYF
>15|TRBV28
CASSLSPGQGDEQYF
>15|TRBV2
CAVRLWDRLNTEAFF
>12|TRBV7-9
CASSLAQQEAFF
>14|TRBV6-4
CASSDNTNTGELFF
>16|TRBV7-2
CASSYRGGGRTDTQYF
>15|TRBV4-1
CASTFWAGVNTEAFF
>13|TRBV29-1
CSGSEYMNTEAFF
>13|TRBV9
CASSMSGLGEQYF
>15|TRBV11-2
CASSLEDPSYNEQFF
>18|TRBV6-1
CASSGLLSGGFGTGELFF
>14|TRBV2
CASRLGRMTYEQYF
>15|TRBV4-3
CASTPGQENTGELFF
>14|TRBV6-5
CASSLGQGQETQYF
>13|TRBV9
CASSVAGYNEQFF
>17|TRBV29-1
CSVEAGDRGRFVDTQYF
>12|TRBV13
CASSLGTGELFF
>15|TRBV13
CASSSLAGGAPEQFF
>14|TRBV6-5
CASSYDAGTSEQYF
>16|TRBV28
CASSFSPGGDQETQYF
>15|TRBV5-1
CASSRLRGGRETQYF
>18|TRBV7-4
CASSPRRSTNNMTETQYF
>14|TRBV5-6
CASSLGNSGNTIYF
>14|TRBV10-3
CAISEPRDFTEQYF
>17|TRBV9
CASSPTSHSLMNTEAFF
>13|TRBV27
CASSIGTQHEQYF
>13|TRBV7-9
CASSAGAAYEQYF
>14|TRBV6-5
CASSDRDGDSEQYF
>11|TRBV30
CAWSGGTGYTF
>15|TRBV28
CASSLTGYQAQPQHF
>15|TRBV19
CASSGGFHLTNEQFF
>15|TRBV6-1
CASSERGTSAGEQYF
>15|TRBV28
CASSPPSDLVLEQFF
>13|TRBV5-6
CASSAMSNQPQHF
>13|TRBV29-1
CSVPTGLKAEQFF
>15|TRBV5-3
CARSGPVGVGTEAFF
>15|TRBV9
CASSPSGGIPYEQYF
>13|TRBV13
CASSPFRGREQYF
>17|TRBV23-1
CASSQFIDSLGNQPQHF
>16|TRBV7-2
CASNQLGGRGYNEQFF
>12|TRBV6-5
CAIRDSKETQYF
>10|TRBV29-1
CSVGVDEQYF
>16|TRBV2
CASSEWWASIPPEQFF
>14|TRBV25-1
CASSNTKINTEAFF
>14|TRBV19
CASSIGGPAYGYTF
>13|TRBV11-2
CASSLGSVSEQFF